One sample yielded the 2 T cell receptor beta chains listed below, sequenced in a study of CD8+CD57+ T cells in acquired aplastic anemia. Genomic DNA, serving as template, underwent TCR beta VDJ and CDR3 profiling. TCRdb ran MiXCR on the reads and lists one entry per CDR3 protein. Of 98,000 or so distinct CDR3 sequences listed, 40% to 65% are singletons. Material for sequencing was sorted CD4+, CD8+, or CD8+CD57+ T cells (not recorded which) from PBMCs. Every receptor here comes from a human donor in good health, serving as a control.

Many counts were recorded for this clonotype. The CDR3 DNA follows: TGTGCCAGCAGCCAGGACATCGAGCAGTACTTC. Translation: CASSQDIEQYF. The genes are TRBV5-5 and TRBJ2-7; D perhaps matches TRBD1 (5 bases). The V gene's germline CDR1 is SGHKS and CDR2 YYEKEE (reference sequence). V was pared by 4 bases and J by 6 bases, with 8 bases between. The CDR3 runs 11 residues.

The CDR3 DNA follows: TGTGCCACCAGTGATCTAGCGGGCGGCCCAGATACGCAGTATTTT. This encodes CATSDLAGGPDTQYF. The genes are TRBV24-1 and TRBJ2-3; 8 positions match TRBD2. The CDR3 is 15 residues long. CDR1 and CDR2 (germline): KGHDR, SFDVKD. Trimming removed 3 bases from V and 4 bases from J; junction bases left unmatched: 5.